This entry features one TCR beta chain sequence. Authors' methods: Reference gene primers were amplified, and this amplification served to estimate nucleated cell counts. Method: immunoSEQ multiplex PCR; TCRdb's copy keeps in-frame clones and lacks some. V and J calls and clone size come straight from that table; D and trimming were deduced from the DNA. The sample lists 84,000 or so clones; more than 70% were seen once. The data are from a study of blood T cell repertoires in COVID-19. Study summary: The United States, Italy and Spain provided the acute and convalescent COVID-19 samples. The analysed material was cDNA or gDNA that came from T cells, B-cell-depleted T cells, or PBMCs.

This clonotype was sampled from a man older than 75 with active or convalescent COVID-19. Sequences were obtained from peripheral blood.

CDR3 DNA: TGTGCCAGCAGTTTTGCAGCGGGAGTGGGGAATGAGCAGTTCTTC. Its protein product is CASSFAAGVGNEQFF. The V and J genes are TRBV27 and TRBJ2-1; 8 bases align to TRBD2. The CDR3 is made up of 15 amino acids. J lost 7 bases, V lost 3 bases, and 8 bases had no gene match. Germline CDR1 MNHEY, CDR2 SMNVEV (reference sequence).